These 9 T cell receptor beta chains originate from one sample sequenced in a study of early T cells in non-severe SARS-CoV-2 infection. MiXCR was run by TCRdb on the 5' RACE reads, yielding one entry per CDR3 protein. The repertoire includes around 52,000 distinct CDR3 sequences, 11% of them detected once, and roughly 10% sits in the top ten. Input material: whole blood. The origin of the receptors is an adult who was a healthcare worker with PCR-confirmed SARS-CoV-2 infection or an uninfected control (not recorded which).

The J gene is TRBJ2-5, the V gene TRBV5-1; D is possibly TRBD2 (6 bases). V was pared by 4 bases and J by 7 bases, with 14 bases between. The germline gives CDR1 SGHRS, CDR2 YFSETQ. This CDR3 has 13 amino acids. CDR3 protein: CASSLGRRGTQYF. CDR3 nucleotides: TGCGCCAGCAGCCTAGGGAGGAGGGGGACCCAGTACTTC. The full variable domain, with the rest looked up from reference TRBV5-1 and TRBJ2-5, is KAGVTQTPRYLIKTRGQQVTLSCSPISGHRSVSWYQQTPGQGLQFLFEYFSETQRNKGNFPGRFSGRQFSNSRSEMNVSTLELGDSALYLCASSLGRRGTQYFGPGTRLLVL.

The CDR3 DNA reads as TGCAGTGTCGTGACAGTTACAGATACGCAGTATTTT. As protein: CSVVTVTDTQYF. The chain employs TRBV20-1 and TRBJ2-3; a weak D match, TRBD1 (5 bases). CDR3 length equals 12 residues. The germline V and J ends were trimmed by 7 bases and 3 bases, with 11 bases remaining between them. Germline V CDR1 and CDR2: DFQATT, SNEGSKA (reference sequence).

This clonotype appeared a few times. This sequence joins TRBV18 and TRBJ2-1; 8 bases match TRBD1. V lost 0 bases to trimming and J lost 15 bases; unmatched junction nucleotides: 7. Germline V CDR1 and CDR2: KGHSH, LQKENI. The CDR3 loop spans 13 amino acids. The CDR3 DNA reads TGTGCCAGCTCACCACCGATGGGACAGGAGTCGTTCTTC. Protein sequence: CASSPPMGQESFF. Based on the CDR3 plus reference TRBV18 and TRBJ2-1, the full variable domain is NAGVMQNPRHLVRRRGQEARLRCSPMKGHSHVYWYRQLPEEGLKFMVYLQKENIIDESGMPKERFSAEFPKEGPSILRIQQVVRGDSAAYFCASSPPMGQESFFGPGTRLTVL.

This chain links TRBV6-2 or TRBV6-3 with TRBJ2-1; D unresolved. Germline lookup yields CDR1 MNHEY and CDR2 SVGEGT. The V end was cut by 8 bases, the J end by 6 bases, with 8 bases between. The CDR3 is 11 amino acids. As DNA, the CDR3 is TGTGCCAGCGTGGAATTCAATGAGCAGTTCTTC. It yields the protein CASVEFNEQFF.

V usage is TRBV24-1 and J usage is TRBJ2-3, with D possibly being TRBD1 or TRBD2 (5 bases each). Germline CDR1 and CDR2: KGHDR and SFDVKD. V gave up 2 bases and J gave up 0 bases, with 8 bases separating them. The CDR3 is 15 residues long. The CDR3 loop reads CATSDSGRSTDTQYF. The CDR3 DNA reads TGTGCCACCAGTGATTCGGGACGCAGCACAGATACGCAGTATTTT.

The V and J genes are TRBV6-6 and TRBJ2-7; D unclear. From germline, CDR1 is MNHNY and CDR2 SVGAGI (reference sequence). The CDR3 extends over 13 amino acids. The ends were cut back, 2 bases at V and 0 bases at J, with 5 bases in the middle. Here the CDR3 DNA reads TGTGCCAGCAGTTACGGGGACTCCTACGAGCAGTACTTC. Its translation is CASSYGDSYEQYF.

CDR3 region: CASTSENTGELFF. The CDR3 DNA reads as TGCGCCAGCACCAGCGAGAACACCGGGGAGCTGTTTTTT. The chain carries TRBV10-1 and TRBJ2-2; D call uncertain. CDR3 length: 13 amino acids. Germline-derived CDR1 and CDR2 are WNHNN and SYGVQD (reference sequence). The germline V and J ends were trimmed by 7 bases and 1 base, with 7 bases remaining between them.

This clonotype has just a few counts. The CDR3 nucleotides read TGTGCCAGCAGCGTAGGGGCAGGGATGGTCGGGGAGCTGTTTTTT. Translated: CASSVGAGMVGELFF. V gene TRBV9 combines with J gene TRBJ2-2; TRBD1 is a possible D gene (5 bases). From germline, CDR1 is SGDLS and CDR2 YYNGEE. V lost 0 bases and J 7 bases, leaving 13 bases between the germline ends. The CDR3 is made up of 15 amino acids. Complete variable domain (other parts from reference TRBV9 and TRBJ2-2): DSGVTQTPKHLITATGQRVTLRCSPRSGDLSVYWYQQSLDQGLQFLIQYYNGEERAKGNILERFSAQQFPDLHSELNLSSLELGDSALYFCASSVGAGMVGELFFGEGSRLTVL.

This chain uses TRBV6-1 with TRBJ2-7; D tentatively reads TRBD1 or TRBD2 (5 bases each). The germline V and J ends were trimmed by 7 bases and 7 bases, with 17 bases remaining between them. Germline V gene sequence: CDR1 MNHNS, CDR2 SASEGT. The CDR3 extends over 13 amino acids. In DNA form, the CDR3 reads TGTGCCAGCATGTGGGGGACGCGAGAAGAGCAGTACTTC. Its protein is CASMWGTREEQYF.